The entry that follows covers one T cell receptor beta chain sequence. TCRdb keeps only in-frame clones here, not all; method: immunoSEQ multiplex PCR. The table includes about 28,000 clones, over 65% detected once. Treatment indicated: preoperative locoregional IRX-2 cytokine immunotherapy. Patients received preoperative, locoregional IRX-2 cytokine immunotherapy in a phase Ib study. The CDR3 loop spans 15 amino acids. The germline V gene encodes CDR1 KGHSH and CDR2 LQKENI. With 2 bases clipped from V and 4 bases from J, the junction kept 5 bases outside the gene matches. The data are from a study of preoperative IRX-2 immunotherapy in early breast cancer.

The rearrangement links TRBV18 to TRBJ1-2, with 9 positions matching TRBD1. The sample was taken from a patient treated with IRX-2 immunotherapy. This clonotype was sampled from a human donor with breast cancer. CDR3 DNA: TGTGCCAGCTCACCATCCGGGACAGGGTTCTATGGCTACACCTTC. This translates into CASSPSGTGFYGYTF.